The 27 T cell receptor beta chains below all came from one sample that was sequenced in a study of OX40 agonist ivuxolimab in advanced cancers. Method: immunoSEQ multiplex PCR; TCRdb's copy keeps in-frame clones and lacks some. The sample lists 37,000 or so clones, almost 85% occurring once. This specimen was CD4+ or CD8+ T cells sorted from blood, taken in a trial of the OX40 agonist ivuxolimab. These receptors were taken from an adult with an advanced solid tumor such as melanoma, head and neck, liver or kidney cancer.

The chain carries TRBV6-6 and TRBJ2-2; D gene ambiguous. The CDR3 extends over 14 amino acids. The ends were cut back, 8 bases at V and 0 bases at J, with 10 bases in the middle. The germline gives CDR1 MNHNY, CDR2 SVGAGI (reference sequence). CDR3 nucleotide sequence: TGTGCCAGCGGGAAAACTACGAACACCGGGGAGCTGTTTTTT. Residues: CASGKTTNTGELFF.

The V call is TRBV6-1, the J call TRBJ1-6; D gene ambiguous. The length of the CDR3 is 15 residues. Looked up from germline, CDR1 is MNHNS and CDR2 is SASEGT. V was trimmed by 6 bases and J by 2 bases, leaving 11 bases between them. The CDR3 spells CASSPGRPYNSPLHF. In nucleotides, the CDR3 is TGTGCCAGCAGCCCGGGGAGGCCCTATAATTCACCCCTCCACTTT.

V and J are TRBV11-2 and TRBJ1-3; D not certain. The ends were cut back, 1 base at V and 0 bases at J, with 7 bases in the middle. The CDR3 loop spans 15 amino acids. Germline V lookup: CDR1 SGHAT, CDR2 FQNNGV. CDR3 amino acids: CASSLVRISGNTIYF. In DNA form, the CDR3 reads TGTGCCAGCAGCTTAGTACGGATCTCTGGAAACACCATATATTTT.

The CDR3 DNA sequence: TGTGCCAGCAGTGAAGCGCCTGGACAGACCTACGAGCAGTACTTC. Translated: CASSEAPGQTYEQYF. The chain is built from TRBV6-1 and TRBJ2-5; possibly TRBD1 for D (6 bases). TRBJ2-7 explains the end of the DNA better; the J call may be wrong. In germline, CDR1 is MNHNS, CDR2 SASEGT. This CDR3 region has 15 residues.

CDR3 loop: CASEQGVPISYEQYF. As DNA, the CDR3 is TGTGCCAGCGAACAGGGGGTACCCATCTCCTACGAGCAGTACTTC. This chain joins TRBV28 and TRBJ2-7; 8 positions agree with TRBD1. The germline V gene encodes CDR1 MDHEN and CDR2 SYDVKM. Trimming took 8 bases from V and 0 from J; bases not matched to a gene: 9. The CDR3 has 15 residues. The whole variable domain, remainder taken from reference TRBV28 and TRBJ2-7, is DVKVTQSSRYLVKRTGEKVFLECVQDMDHENMFWYRQDPGLGLRLIYFSYDVKMKEKGDIPEGYSVSREKKERFSLILESASTNQTSMYLCASEQGVPISYEQYFGPGTRLTVT.

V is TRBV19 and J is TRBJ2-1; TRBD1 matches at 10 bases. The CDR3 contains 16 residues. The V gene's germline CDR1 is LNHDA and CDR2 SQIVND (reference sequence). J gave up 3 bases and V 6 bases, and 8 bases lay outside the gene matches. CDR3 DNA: TGTGCCAGTAGAACGACAGGGGGCACTTTCTACAATGAGCAGTTCTTC. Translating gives CASRTTGGTFYNEQFF.

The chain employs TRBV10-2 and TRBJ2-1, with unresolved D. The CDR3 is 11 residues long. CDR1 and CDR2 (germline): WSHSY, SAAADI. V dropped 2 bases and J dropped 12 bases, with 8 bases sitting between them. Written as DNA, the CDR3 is TGCGCCAGCAGTGAGGAGTCAGGGCAGTTCTTC. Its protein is CASSEESGQFF.

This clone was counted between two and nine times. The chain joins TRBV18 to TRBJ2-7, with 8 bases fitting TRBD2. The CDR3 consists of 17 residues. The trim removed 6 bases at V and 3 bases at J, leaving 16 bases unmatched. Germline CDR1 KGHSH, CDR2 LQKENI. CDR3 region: CASSQAGGVSFGYEQYF. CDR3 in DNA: TGTGCCAGCTCCCAGGCGGGGGGCGTTTCCTTTGGCTACGAGCAGTACTTC.

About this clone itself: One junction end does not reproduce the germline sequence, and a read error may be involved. The CDR3 loop is CASSAQPDQPQHF. As DNA, the CDR3 is TGTGCTAGCAGCGCACAGCCGGATCAGCCCCAGCATTTT. V gene TRBV7-7 combines with J gene TRBJ1-5; D gene uncertain. Germline assignment: CDR1 SSHAT and CDR2 FNYEAQ (reference sequence). The CDR3 runs 13 residues.

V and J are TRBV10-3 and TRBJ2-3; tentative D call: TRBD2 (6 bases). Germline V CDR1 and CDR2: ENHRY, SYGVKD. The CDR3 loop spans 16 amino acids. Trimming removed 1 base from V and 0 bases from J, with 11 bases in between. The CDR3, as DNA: TGTGCCATCAGTGAGTTCTTGGGGGGTAGCACAGATACGCAGTATTTT. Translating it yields CAISEFLGGSTDTQYF.

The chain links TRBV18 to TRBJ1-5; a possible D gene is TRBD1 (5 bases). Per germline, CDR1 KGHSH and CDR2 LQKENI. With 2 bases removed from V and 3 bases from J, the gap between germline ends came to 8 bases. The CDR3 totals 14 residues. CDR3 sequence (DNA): TGTGCCAGCTCACCAGCGGACACCAATCAGCCCCAGCATTTT. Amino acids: CASSPADTNQPQHF.

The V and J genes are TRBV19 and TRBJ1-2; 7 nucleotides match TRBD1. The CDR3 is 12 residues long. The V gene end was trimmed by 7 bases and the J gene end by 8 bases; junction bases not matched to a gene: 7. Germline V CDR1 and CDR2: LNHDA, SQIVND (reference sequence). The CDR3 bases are TGTGCCAGTAAGGAGGGGGCAAGGGGCTACACCTTC. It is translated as CASKEGARGYTF.

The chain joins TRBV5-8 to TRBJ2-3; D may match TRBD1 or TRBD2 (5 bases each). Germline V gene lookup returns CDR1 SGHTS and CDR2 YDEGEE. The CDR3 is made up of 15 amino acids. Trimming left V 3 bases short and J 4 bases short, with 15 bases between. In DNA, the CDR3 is TGTGCCAGCAGCTCGGGGACCCACAGGCCAGATACGCAGTATTTT. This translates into CASSSGTHRPDTQYF. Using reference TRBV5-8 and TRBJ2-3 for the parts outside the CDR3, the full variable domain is EAGVTQSPTHLIKTRGQQATLRCSPISGHTSVYWYQQALGLGLQFLLWYDEGEERNRGNFPPRFSGRQFPNYSSELNVNALELEDSALYLCASSSGTHRPDTQYFGPGTRLTVL.

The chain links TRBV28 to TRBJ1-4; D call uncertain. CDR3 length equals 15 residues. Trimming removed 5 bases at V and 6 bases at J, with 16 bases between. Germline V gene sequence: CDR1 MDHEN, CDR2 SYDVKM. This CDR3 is CASSNSGSGDEKLFF. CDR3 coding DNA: TGTGCCAGCAGTAACTCGGGCTCGGGAGATGAAAAACTGTTTTTT.

The CDR3 is CAINPDRGRVDEQYF. In DNA form, the CDR3 reads TGTGCCATCAACCCCGACAGGGGGCGTGTGGACGAGCAGTACTTC. This chain connects TRBV10-3 to TRBJ2-7; 10 bases fit TRBD1. CDR1 and CDR2 (germline): ENHRY, SYGVKD. J lost 5 bases, V lost 7 bases, and 11 bases had no gene match. The CDR3 has 15 residues.

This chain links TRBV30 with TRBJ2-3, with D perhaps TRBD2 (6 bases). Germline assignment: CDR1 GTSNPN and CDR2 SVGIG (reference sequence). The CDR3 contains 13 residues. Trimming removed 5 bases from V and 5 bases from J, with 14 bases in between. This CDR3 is CAWSEGRRDTQYF. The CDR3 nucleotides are TGTGCCTGGTCGGAGGGGCGGAGAGATACGCAGTATTTT.

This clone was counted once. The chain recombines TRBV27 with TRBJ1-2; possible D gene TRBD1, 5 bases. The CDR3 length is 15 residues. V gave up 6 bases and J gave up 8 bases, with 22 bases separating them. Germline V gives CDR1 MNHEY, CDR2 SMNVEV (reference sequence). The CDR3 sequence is CASSTSPKGYSGYTF. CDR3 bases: TGTGCCAGCAGCACCTCCCCTAAGGGGTATAGCGGCTACACCTTC.

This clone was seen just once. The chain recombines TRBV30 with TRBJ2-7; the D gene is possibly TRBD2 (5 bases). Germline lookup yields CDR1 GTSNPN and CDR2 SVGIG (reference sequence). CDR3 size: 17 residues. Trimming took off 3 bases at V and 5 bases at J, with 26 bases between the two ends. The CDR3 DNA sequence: TGTGCCTGGAGCGCCCCCCGGATAGGCGGATACGGGGACGAGCAGTACTTC. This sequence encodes CAWSAPRIGGYGDEQYF.

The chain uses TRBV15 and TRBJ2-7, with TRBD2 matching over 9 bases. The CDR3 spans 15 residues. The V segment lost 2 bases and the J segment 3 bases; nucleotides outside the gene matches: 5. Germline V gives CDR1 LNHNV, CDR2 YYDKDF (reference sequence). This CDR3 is CATSRTRLADYEQYF. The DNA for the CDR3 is TGTGCCACCAGCAGAACCCGACTAGCGGACTACGAGCAGTACTTC.

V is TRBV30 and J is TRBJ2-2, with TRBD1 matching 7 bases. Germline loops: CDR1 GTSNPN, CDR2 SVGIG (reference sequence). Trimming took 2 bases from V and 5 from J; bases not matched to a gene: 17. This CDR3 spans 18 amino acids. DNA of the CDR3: TGTGCCTGGAGTCATAAGCAGGGGGTAGTCTTTTCTACCGGGGAGCTGTTTTTT. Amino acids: CAWSHKQGVVFSTGELFF. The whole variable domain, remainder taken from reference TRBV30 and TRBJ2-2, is SQTIHQWPATLVQPVGSPLSLECTVEGTSNPNLYWYRQAAGRGLQLLFYSVGIGQISSEVPQNLSASRPQDRQFILSSKKLLLSDSGFYLCAWSHKQGVVFSTGELFFGEGSRLTVL.

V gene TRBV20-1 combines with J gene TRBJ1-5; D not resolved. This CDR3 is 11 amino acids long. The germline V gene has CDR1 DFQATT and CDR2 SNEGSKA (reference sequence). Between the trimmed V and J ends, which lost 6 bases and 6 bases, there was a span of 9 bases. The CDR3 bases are TGCAGTGCCGCGGGTATTCAGCCCCAGCATTTT. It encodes CSAAGIQPQHF.

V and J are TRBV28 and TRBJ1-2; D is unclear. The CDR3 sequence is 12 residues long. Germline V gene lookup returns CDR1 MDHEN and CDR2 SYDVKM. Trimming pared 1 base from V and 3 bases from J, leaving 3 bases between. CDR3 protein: CASSLLHYGYTF. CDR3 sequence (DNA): TGTGCCAGCAGTTTATTGCACTATGGCTACACCTTC.

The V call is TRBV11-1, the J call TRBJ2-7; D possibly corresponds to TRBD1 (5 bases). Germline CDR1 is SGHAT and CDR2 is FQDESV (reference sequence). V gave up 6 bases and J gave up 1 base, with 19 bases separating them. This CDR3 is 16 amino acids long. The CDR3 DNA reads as TGTGCCAGCAGTTCTCAGGGTGTTGGTTCTTCCTACGAGCAGTACTTC. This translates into CASSSQGVGSSYEQYF.

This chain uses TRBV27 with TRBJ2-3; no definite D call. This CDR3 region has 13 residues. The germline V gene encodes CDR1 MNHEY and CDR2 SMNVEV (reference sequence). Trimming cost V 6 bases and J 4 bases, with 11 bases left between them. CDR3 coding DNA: TGTGCCAGCAGCCGCTGGGAATCAGATACGCAGTATTTT. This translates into CASSRWESDTQYF.

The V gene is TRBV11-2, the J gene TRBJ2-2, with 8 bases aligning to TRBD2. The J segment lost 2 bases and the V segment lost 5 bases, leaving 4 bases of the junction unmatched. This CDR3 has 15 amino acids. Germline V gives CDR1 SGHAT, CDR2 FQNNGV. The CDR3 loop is CASSPRTSNTGELFF. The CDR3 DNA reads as TGTGCCAGCAGCCCTCGGACTAGCAACACCGGGGAGCTGTTTTTT.

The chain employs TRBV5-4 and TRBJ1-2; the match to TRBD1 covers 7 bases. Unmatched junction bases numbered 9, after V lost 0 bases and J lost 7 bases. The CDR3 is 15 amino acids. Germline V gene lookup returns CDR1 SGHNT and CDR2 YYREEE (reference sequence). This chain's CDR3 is CASSLGRGQGGGYTF. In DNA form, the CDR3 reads TGTGCCAGCAGCTTGGGTCGCGGGCAGGGGGGTGGCTACACCTTC.

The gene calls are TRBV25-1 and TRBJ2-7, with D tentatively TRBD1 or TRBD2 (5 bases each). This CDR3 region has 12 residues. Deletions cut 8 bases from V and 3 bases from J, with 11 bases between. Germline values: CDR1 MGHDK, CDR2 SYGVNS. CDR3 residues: CASSGRSYEQYF. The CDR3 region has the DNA TGTGCCAGCTCAGGGAGAAGCTACGAGCAGTACTTC.